A selection of T cell receptor beta chains follows, all from one sample in a study of T cells in Graves' hyperthyroidism and ophthalmopathy. A single record per CDR3 protein comes from TCRdb applying MiXCR to the multiplex PCR reads. The sample includes 600,000 or so distinct CDR3 sequences, around 15% of them seen just once. Sequenced input: blood. The receptors originated from a woman younger than 45 with Graves' hyperthyroidism. The CDR3 runs from the conserved cysteine through the conserved F or W. The D gene is left open where the match is weak. Clone size is not always given. Where it is, it says once, few, many or a class for expanded clones.

j_call clone_size v_call d_call cdr3_nt cdr3_aa
TRBJ1-4 few TRBV7-8 NA TGTGCCAGCAGCTTCCGGGGGGGGGCAACTAATGAAAAACTGTTTTTT CASSFRGGATNEKLFF
TRBJ1-1 many TRBV28 NA TGTGCCAGCACCAGTCCGGGACACCCATCCAACACTGAAGCTTTCTTT CASTSPGHPSNTEAFF
TRBJ2-3 many TRBV12-3/TRBV12-4 NA TGTGCCAGCAGGTCACAGGGAGCGCGGGGCACAGATACGCAGTATTTT CASRSQGARGTDTQYF
TRBJ2-1 NA TRBV9 NA TGTGCCAGCAGCGTGAGCGTCTCCATCGGAGATGAGCAGTTCTTC CASSVSVSIGDEQFF
TRBJ2-3 many TRBV7-2 NA TGTGCCAGCAGCTTAGCAACTAGCACAGATACGCAGTATTTT CASSLATSTDTQYF
TRBJ2-7 NA TRBV5-1 TRBD2 TGCGCCAGCAGCTTCTTCGCGGGAGGAGATTACGAGCAGTACTTC CASSFFAGGDYEQYF
TRBJ1-3 NA TRBV6-5 NA TGTGCCAGCACGTTAGGGTCGGGAAACACCATATATTTT CASTLGSGNTIYF
TRBJ1-2 many TRBV12-3/TRBV12-4 NA TGTGCCAGCAGCCGCCCGTCCCGTACTAACTATGGCTACACCTTC CASSRPSRTNYGYTF
TRBJ2-2 many TRBV12-3/TRBV12-4 NA TGTGCCAGCAGTTGGAACACCGGGGAGCTGTTTTTT CASSWNTGELFF
TRBJ2-7 many TRBV20-1 NA TGCAGTGCTAGAGATCGGGGCAGGGTGATTTCCTACGAGCAGTACTTC CSARDRGRVISYEQYF
TRBJ2-5 many TRBV6-2/TRBV6-3 NA TGTGCCAGCAGTTCGAGTGGGATGGAGACCCAGTACTTC CASSSSGMETQYF
TRBJ1-1 few TRBV12-3/TRBV12-4 NA TGTGCCAGCAGTTTCACGGGGGTAGTGAACACTGAAGCTTTCTTT CASSFTGVVNTEAFF
TRBJ1-5 NA TRBV20-1 TRBD1 TGCAGTGCTAGAGATACGGACAGGTGGTTGTCGGGGAATCAGCCCCAGCATTTT CSARDTDRWLSGNQPQHF
TRBJ1-1 few TRBV12-3/TRBV12-4 NA TGTGCCAGCAGTGACACAGGGAACACTGAAGCTTTCTTT CASSDTGNTEAFF
TRBJ2-1 once TRBV20-1 TRBD2 TGCAGTGCTAGGGGGACTAGCGGTTCCTGGGAGCAGTTCTTC CSARGTSGSWEQFF
TRBJ2-3 NA TRBV5-1 NA TGCGCCAGCAGCTTGGAGGGGGGCCTTGGAGATACGCAGTATTTT CASSLEGGLGDTQYF
TRBJ2-7 many TRBV28 NA TGTGCCAGCAATAACGGCGGGACGTCCTACGAGCAGTACTTC CASNNGGTSYEQYF